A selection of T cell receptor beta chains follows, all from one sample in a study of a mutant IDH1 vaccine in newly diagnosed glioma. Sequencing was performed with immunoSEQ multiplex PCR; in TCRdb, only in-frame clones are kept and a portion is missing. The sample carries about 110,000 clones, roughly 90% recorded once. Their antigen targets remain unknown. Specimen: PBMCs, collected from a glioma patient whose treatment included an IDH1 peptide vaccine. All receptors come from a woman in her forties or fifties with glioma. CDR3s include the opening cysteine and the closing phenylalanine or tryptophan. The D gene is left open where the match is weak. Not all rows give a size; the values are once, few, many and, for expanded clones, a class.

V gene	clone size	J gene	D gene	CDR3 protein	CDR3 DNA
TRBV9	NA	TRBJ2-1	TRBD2	CASSQRGYNEQFF	TGTGCCAGCAGCCAGCGGGGCTACAATGAGCAGTTCTTC
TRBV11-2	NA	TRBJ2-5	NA	CASSPIGLGGQETQYF	TGTGCCAGCAGCCCCATAGGCCTGGGAGGCCAAGAGACCCAGTACTTC
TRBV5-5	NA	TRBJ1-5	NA	CASSLGADQPQHF	TGTGCCAGCAGCTTGGGGGCGGATCAGCCCCAGCATTTT
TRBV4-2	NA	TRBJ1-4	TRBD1	CASSRTGGGATNEKLFF	TGTGCCAGCAGCCGGACAGGGGGGGGAGCAACTAATGAAAAACTGTTTTTT
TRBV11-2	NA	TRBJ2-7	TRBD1	CASSFDRGLQTYEQYF	TGTGCCAGCAGCTTCGACAGGGGCTTACAAACCTACGAGCAGTACTTC
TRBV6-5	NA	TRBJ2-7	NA	CASSYSIGSGAYEQYF	TGTGCCAGCAGTTACTCGATAGGTTCGGGGGCATACGAGCAGTACTTC
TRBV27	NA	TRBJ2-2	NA	CASSLGGAPRAGELFF	TGTGCCAGCAGTTTAGGAGGGGCCCCCAGGGCCGGGGAGCTGTTTTTT
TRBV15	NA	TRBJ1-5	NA	CATSRDLGVRNQPQHF	TGTGCCACCAGCAGAGATCTAGGGGTGCGCAATCAGCCCCAGCATTTT
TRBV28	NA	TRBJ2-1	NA	CASSLPTGITEQFF	TGTGCCAGCAGTTTACCAACCGGAATTACTGAGCAGTTCTTC
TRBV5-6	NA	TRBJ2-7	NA	CASSSLTRARGFEQYF	TGTGCCAGCAGCTCCTTGACCCGTGCGAGGGGGTTTGAGCAGTACTTC
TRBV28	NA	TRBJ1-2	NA	CASTSQGYDGYTF	TGTGCCAGCACCTCCCAGGGGTACGATGGCTACACCTTC
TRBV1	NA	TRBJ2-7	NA	CTSNLAGGNYEQYF	TGCACCAGCAATCTAGCGGGGGGAAACTACGAGCAGTACTTC
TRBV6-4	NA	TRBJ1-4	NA	CASSASRGGGEKLFF	TGTGCCAGCAGTGCCTCCAGGGGCGGCGGTGAAAAACTGTTTTTT
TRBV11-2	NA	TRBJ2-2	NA	CASSPSLGAGELFF	TGTGCCAGCAGCCCCTCACTAGGGGCCGGGGAGCTGTTTTTT
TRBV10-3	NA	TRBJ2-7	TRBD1	CAISPTGAPYEQYF	TGTGCCATCAGCCCGACAGGGGCCCCCTACGAGCAGTACTTC
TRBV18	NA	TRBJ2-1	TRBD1	CASSSGTGDDNEQFF	TGTGCCAGCTCTTCAGGGACAGGGGACGACAATGAGCAGTTCTTC
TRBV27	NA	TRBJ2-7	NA	CASSLGAGSYYSYEQYF	TGTGCCAGCAGTTTAGGTGCAGGGTCATACTACTCCTACGAGCAGTACTTC
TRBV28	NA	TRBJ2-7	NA	CASTITRVSYEQYF	TGTGCCAGCACCATTACGCGGGTTTCCTACGAGCAGTACTTC
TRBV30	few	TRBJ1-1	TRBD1	CAWTQGAITEAFF	TGTGCCTGGACACAGGGGGCAATTACTGAAGCTTTCTTT
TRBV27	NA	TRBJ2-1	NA	CASNRRQGRNEQFF	TGTGCCAGCAACAGGCGCCAGGGTAGGAATGAGCAGTTCTTC
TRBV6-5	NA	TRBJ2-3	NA	CASSFLTGMGQDTQYF	TGTGCCAGCAGTTTCCTCACGGGGATGGGTCAGGATACGCAGTATTTT
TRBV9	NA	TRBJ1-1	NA	CASSVGRENDRAFF	TGTGCCAGCAGCGTGGGCCGGGAGAACGATAGGGCTTTCTTT